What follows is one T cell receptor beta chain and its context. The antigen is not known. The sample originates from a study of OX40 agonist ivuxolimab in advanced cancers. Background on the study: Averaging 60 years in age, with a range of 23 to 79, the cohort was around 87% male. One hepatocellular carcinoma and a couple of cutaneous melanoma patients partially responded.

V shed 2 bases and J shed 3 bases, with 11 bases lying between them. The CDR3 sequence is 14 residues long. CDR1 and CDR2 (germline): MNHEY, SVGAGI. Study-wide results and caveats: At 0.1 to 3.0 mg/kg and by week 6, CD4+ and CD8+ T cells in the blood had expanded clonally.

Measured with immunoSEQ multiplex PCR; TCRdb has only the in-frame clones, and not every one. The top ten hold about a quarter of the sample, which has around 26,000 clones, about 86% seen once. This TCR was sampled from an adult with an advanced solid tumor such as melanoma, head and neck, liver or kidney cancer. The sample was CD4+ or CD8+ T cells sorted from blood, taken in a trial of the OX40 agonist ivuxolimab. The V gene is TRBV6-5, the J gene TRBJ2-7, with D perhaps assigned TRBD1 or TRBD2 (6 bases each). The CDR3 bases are TGTGCCAGCAGTTACGGGGGGCTATACTACGAGCAGTACTTC. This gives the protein CASSYGGLYYEQYF.